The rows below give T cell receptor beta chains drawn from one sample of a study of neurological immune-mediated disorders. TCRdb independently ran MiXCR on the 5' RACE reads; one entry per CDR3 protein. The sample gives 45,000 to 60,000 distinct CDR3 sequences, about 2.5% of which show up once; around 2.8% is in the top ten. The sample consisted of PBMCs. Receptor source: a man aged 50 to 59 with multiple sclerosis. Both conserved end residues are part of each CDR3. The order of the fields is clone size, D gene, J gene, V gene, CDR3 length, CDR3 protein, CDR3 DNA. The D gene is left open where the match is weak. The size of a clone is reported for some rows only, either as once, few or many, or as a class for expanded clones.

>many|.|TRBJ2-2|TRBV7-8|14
CASSPYRVTGELFF
TGTGCCAGCAGCCCTTACAGGGTCACCGGGGAGCTGTTTTTT
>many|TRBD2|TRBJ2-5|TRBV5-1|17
CASSSTLTSGARETQYF
TGCGCCAGCAGCTCAACCTTGACTAGCGGGGCTAGAGAGACCCAGTACTTC
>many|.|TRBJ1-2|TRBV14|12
CASSPGPNGYTF
TGTGCCAGCAGCCCCGGGCCCAATGGCTACACCTTC
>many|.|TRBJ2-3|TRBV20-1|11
CSARATDTQYF
TGCAGTGCTAGAGCCACAGATACGCAGTATTTT
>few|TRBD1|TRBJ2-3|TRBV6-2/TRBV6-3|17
CASSYHLGQVSTDTQYF
TGTGCCAGCAGTTACCACCTCGGACAGGTTAGCACAGATACGCAGTATTTT
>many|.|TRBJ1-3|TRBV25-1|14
CASSGTASGNTIYF
TGTGCCAGCAGTGGAACAGCCTCTGGAAACACCATATATTTT
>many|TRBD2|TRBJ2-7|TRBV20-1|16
CSARPYSGTNSYEQYF
TGCAGTGCTAGACCATATAGCGGGACAAACTCCTACGAGCAGTACTTC
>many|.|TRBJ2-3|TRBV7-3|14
CASSLIPSTDTQYF
TGTGCCAGCAGCTTAATACCTAGCACAGATACGCAGTATTTT
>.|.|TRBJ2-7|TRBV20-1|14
CSARGPGSPYEQYF
TGCAGTGCTAGAGGCCCAGGATCACCCTACGAGCAGTACTTC
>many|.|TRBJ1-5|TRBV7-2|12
CASSKPDQPQHF
TGTGCCAGCAGTAAACCAGATCAGCCCCAGCATTTT
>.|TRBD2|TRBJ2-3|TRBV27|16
CASSSRGGASTDTQYF
TGTGCCAGCAGTTCGCGGGGGGGGGCTAGCACAGATACGCAGTATTTT
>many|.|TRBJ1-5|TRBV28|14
CASKLQGNYQPQHF
TGTGCCAGCAAACTCCAGGGGAATTATCAGCCCCAGCATTTT
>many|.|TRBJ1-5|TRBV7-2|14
CASSLGGFGQPQHF
TGTGCCAGCAGCTTAGGAGGATTCGGTCAGCCCCAGCATTTT
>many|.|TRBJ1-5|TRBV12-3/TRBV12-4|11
CASSLGYAQHF
TGTGCCAGCAGTTTAGGGTATGCCCAGCATTTT
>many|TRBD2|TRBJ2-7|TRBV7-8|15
CASSPREGVGYEQYF
TGTGCCAGCAGCCCTCGGGAGGGGGTGGGCTACGAGCAGTACTTC